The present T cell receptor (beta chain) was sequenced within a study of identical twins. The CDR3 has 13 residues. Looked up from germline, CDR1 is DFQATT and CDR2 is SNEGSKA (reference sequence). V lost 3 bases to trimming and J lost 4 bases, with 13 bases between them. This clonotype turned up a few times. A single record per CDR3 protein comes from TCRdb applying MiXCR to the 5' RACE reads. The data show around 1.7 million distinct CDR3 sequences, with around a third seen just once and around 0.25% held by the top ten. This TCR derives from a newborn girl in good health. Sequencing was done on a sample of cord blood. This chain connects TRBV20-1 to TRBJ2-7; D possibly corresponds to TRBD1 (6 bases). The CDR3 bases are TGCAGTGCTAGTCGGGACACGGGGTACGAGCAGTACTTC. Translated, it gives CSASRDTGYEQYF.